The 30 T cell receptor beta chains reported below all come from one sample, sequenced in a study of shared clonotypes between healthy human individuals. The method was immunoSEQ multiplex PCR; TCRdb's version includes in-frame clones alone and lacks a portion of them. The profile shows over a million clones, 65% to 75% of them singletons. The sample consisted of memory CD4+ T cells sorted from blood. Described subset: CD45RA-negative fraction. These receptors were collected from a man aged 18 to 30 in good health.

This clone was recorded at least ten times. This chain joins TRBV27 and TRBJ1-6; 7 nucleotides align to TRBD1. Unmatched junction bases numbered 19, after V lost 8 bases and J lost 6 bases. Germline values: CDR1 MNHEY, CDR2 SMNVEV (reference sequence). The CDR3 has 18 amino acids. This chain's CDR3 is CASANRLQGVMANSPLHF. DNA for the CDR3: TGTGCCAGCGCTAACCGACTCCAGGGGGTCATGGCTAATTCACCCCTCCACTTT.

This rearrangement joins TRBV6-5 to TRBJ2-7; the match to TRBD2 covers 10 bases. V lost 6 bases and J lost 4; bases outside the gene matches: 6. Germline V gene lookup returns CDR1 MNHEY and CDR2 SVGAGI. This CDR3 is 14 amino acids long. CDR3 nucleotides: TGTGCCAGCAGACCGGGACTAGCGACTTACGAGCAGTACTTC. Its translation: CASRPGLATYEQYF.

This chain joins TRBV18 and TRBJ1-1; D not certain. V dropped 2 bases and J dropped 1 base, with 8 bases sitting between them. Germline CDR1 KGHSH, CDR2 LQKENI. This CDR3 region has 14 residues. For the CDR3, the DNA is TGTGCCAGCTCACCATTAAGATCGAACACTGAAGCTTTCTTT. Amino acids: CASSPLRSNTEAFF.

The CDR3 bases are TGTGCCAGCAGCTTGCAAGTCTTGCCGGGCCATGGCTACACCTTC. Its translation is CASSLQVLPGHGYTF. This chain connects TRBV5-6 to TRBJ1-2; D ambiguous. The ends were cut back, 1 base at V and 6 bases at J, with 16 bases in the middle. The CDR3 sequence is 15 residues long. In germline, CDR1 is SGHDT, CDR2 YYEEEE. Combining the CDR3 with reference TRBV5-6 and TRBJ1-2 gives the whole variable domain DAGVTQSPTHLIKTRGQQVTLRCSPKSGHDTVSWYQQALGQGPQFIFQYYEEEERQRGNFPDRFSGHQFPNYSSELNVNALLLGDSALYLCASSLQVLPGHGYTFGSGTRLTVV.

This chain connects TRBV7-9 to TRBJ1-2; D not resolved. CDR1 is SEHNR, CDR2 FQNEAQ, per germline (reference sequence). Trimming removed 3 bases at V and 8 bases at J, with 13 bases between. The CDR3 has 13 residues. CDR3 bases: TGTGCCAGCAGCTTCCCCGAGAATAGGGGCTACACCTTC. Translating gives CASSFPENRGYTF.

The gene calls are TRBV30 and TRBJ2-3; the match to TRBD1 covers 8 bases. CDR3 size: 15 residues. The junction had 4 bases not matched to a gene; V was cut back by 0 bases and J by 2 bases. Looked up from germline, CDR1 is GTSNPN and CDR2 is SVGIG (reference sequence). The CDR3 sequence: CAWSVRGQVTDTQYF. In nucleotides, the CDR3 is TGTGCCTGGAGTGTAAGGGGACAGGTCACAGATACGCAGTATTTT.

The V and J genes are TRBV5-4 and TRBJ2-1; D call uncertain. With 0 bases removed from V and 2 bases from J, the gap between germline ends came to 18 bases. The CDR3 consists of 18 residues. Germline CDR1 SGHNT, CDR2 YYREEE (reference sequence). The CDR3 region has the DNA TGTGCCAGCAGCTTGGCCACTCCCAGCGAACATGCCTACAATGAGCAGTTCTTC. It translates to CASSLATPSEHAYNEQFF.

The chain is built from TRBV5-4 and TRBJ2-1, with D unresolved. V gave up 2 bases and J gave up 0 bases, with 12 bases separating them. Germline-derived CDR1 and CDR2 are SGHNT and YYREEE (reference sequence). The CDR3 spans 16 residues. The CDR3 here is CASSFPGGRSYNEQFF. The CDR3 nucleotides read TGTGCCAGCAGCTTTCCCGGCGGCCGCTCCTACAATGAGCAGTTCTTC.

The CDR3 region is CASSRGQASEQYF. The CDR3 nucleotides read TGTGCCAGCAGCAGAGGACAGGCTTCCGAGCAGTACTTC. V and J are TRBV7-9 and TRBJ2-7; the match to TRBD1 covers 7 bases. The V segment lost 5 bases and the J segment 6 bases; nucleotides outside the gene matches: 7. The CDR3 consists of 13 residues. Germline CDR1 reads SEHNR; CDR2 reads FQNEAQ (reference sequence).

V is TRBV18 and J is TRBJ2-3; D ambiguous. Trimming shortened V by 2 bases and J by 5 bases, and 11 bases separated the two germline ends. The CDR3 totals 14 residues. Germline-derived CDR1 and CDR2 are KGHSH and LQKENI. The CDR3 loop is CASSPIASRDTQYF. The CDR3 DNA follows: TGTGCCAGCTCACCAATCGCGTCAAGAGATACGCAGTATTTT.

For the CDR3, the DNA is TGTGCCAGCAGCTTAGAACAGGGGGCCTATTCACCCCTCCACTTT. This codes for CASSLEQGAYSPLHF. The rearrangement links TRBV7-2 to TRBJ1-6, with 9 bases that match TRBD1. V shed 1 base and J 8 bases; nucleotides not matched to a gene: 3. The CDR3 length is 15 residues. Germline values: CDR1 SGHTA, CDR2 FQGNSA.

In this sample, this clone turned up a few times. This CDR3 is also generated by other DNA sequences in the sample. J is TRBJ1-6 and V is TRBV6-1, with unresolved D. There are 15 residues in the CDR3. The V end was cut by 0 bases, the J end by 9 bases, with 12 bases between. The germline CDR1 and CDR2 sequences are MNHNS and SASEGT. The CDR3 reads CASSEAGGLSSPLHF. The CDR3 region has the DNA TGTGCCAGCAGTGAAGCGGGAGGGCTCAGTTCACCCCTCCACTTT.

The chain carries TRBV29-1 and TRBJ1-2; TRBD1 might be the D (5 bases). In germline, CDR1 is SQVTM, CDR2 ANQGSEA. The CDR3 has 11 amino acids. V was shortened by 6 bases and J by 5 bases, with 10 bases between the two germline ends. For the CDR3, the DNA is TGCAGCGTCATAGGGACTTATGGCTACACCTTC. Translating it yields CSVIGTYGYTF.

This clone has only a few counts. The same CDR3 also results from other DNA sequences found in this sample. This chain joins TRBV27 and TRBJ2-5, with TRBD1 matching over 7 bases. In germline, CDR1 is MNHEY, CDR2 SMNVEV (reference sequence). Trimming took 0 bases from V and 5 from J; bases not matched to a gene: 3. The CDR3 consists of 14 residues. The CDR3, as DNA: TGTGCCAGCAGTTTATCAAGGGGGCGGGAGACCCAGTACTTC. This translates into CASSLSRGRETQYF.

The chain recombines TRBV10-2 with TRBJ1-1; TRBD1 matches at 7 bases. The CDR3 is made up of 13 amino acids. V shed 8 bases, J shed 0 bases, and the junction held 3 bases outside the gene matches. Per the germline V gene, CDR1 is WSHSY and CDR2 is SAAADI. CDR3 sequence: CASRDSMNTEAFF. The CDR3 nucleotides are TGCGCCAGCCGGGACAGTATGAACACTGAAGCTTTCTTT.

V gene TRBV5-1 combines with J gene TRBJ2-3; the D is unclear. The CDR3 contains 13 residues. The germline V gene encodes CDR1 SGHRS and CDR2 YFSETQ. V lost 8 bases and J lost 2, with 12 bases in between. The CDR3 is CASHKEITDTQYF. Here the CDR3 DNA reads TGCGCCAGTCATAAGGAGATCACAGATACGCAGTATTTT.

This clone showed up just once. Other nucleotide sequences in the sample specify the same CDR3. This rearrangement joins TRBV9 to TRBJ2-2; D is unresolved. In germline, CDR1 is SGDLS, CDR2 YYNGEE. CDR3 length: 14 residues. V was cut by 0 bases and J by 3 bases, with 6 bases left in between. CDR3 residues: CASSVVLDTGELFF. For the CDR3, the DNA is TGTGCCAGCAGCGTAGTTTTGGACACCGGGGAGCTGTTTTTT.

This chain connects TRBV9 to TRBJ2-5, with TRBD2 matching over 8 bases. The germline V gene encodes CDR1 SGDLS and CDR2 YYNGEE. V shed 4 bases, J shed 5 bases, and the junction held 7 bases outside the gene matches. This CDR3 is 14 amino acids long. DNA for the CDR3: TGTGCCAGCAGCTTAGGACTAGCTTGGGAGACCCAGTACTTC. This sequence encodes CASSLGLAWETQYF.

This chain uses TRBV5-1 with TRBJ1-3; TRBD1 might be the D (6 bases). V dropped 4 bases and J dropped 0 bases, with 17 bases sitting between them. This CDR3 region has 17 residues. The germline V gene encodes CDR1 SGHRS and CDR2 YFSETQ. The CDR3 region is CASSPSITGSSGNTIYF. In DNA form, the CDR3 reads TGCGCCAGCAGCCCCTCTATTACAGGGAGCTCTGGAAACACCATATATTTT. The full variable domain, completed using reference TRBV5-1 and TRBJ1-3, is KAGVTQTPRYLIKTRGQQVTLSCSPISGHRSVSWYQQTPGQGLQFLFEYFSETQRNKGNFPGRFSGRQFSNSRSEMNVSTLELGDSALYLCASSPSITGSSGNTIYFGEGSWLTVV.

Worth noting for this clone: A single base separates this from a much larger clone, so it may be a read error. The chain uses TRBV19 and TRBJ2-5, with D hard to call. The J call may be incorrect, as the DNA end agrees better with TRBJ2-7. Per germline, CDR1 LNHDA and CDR2 SQIVND (reference sequence). The CDR3 sequence is 13 residues long. Written as DNA, the CDR3 is TGTGCCAGTAGCCTGGACGGCTCCTACGAGCAGTACTTC. Translation gives CASSLDGSYEQYF.

The chain employs TRBV5-1 and TRBJ1-5; weak D call: TRBD1 (5 bases). This CDR3 has 15 residues. Germline loops: CDR1 SGHRS, CDR2 YFSETQ. V was clipped by 4 bases and J by 1 base, with 12 bases between them. DNA for the CDR3: TGCGCCAGCAGCCAAGGGGACTTAAGCAATCAGCCCCAGCATTTT. Protein sequence: CASSQGDLSNQPQHF.

The chain carries TRBV5-6 and TRBJ1-1, with 8 bases matching TRBD1. Per the germline V gene, CDR1 is SGHDT and CDR2 is YYEEEE. Trimming took 0 bases from V and 0 from J; bases not matched to a gene: 4. This CDR3 has 16 residues. The CDR3 sequence: CASSLGPTGVNTEAFF. The CDR3 DNA reads as TGTGCCAGCAGCTTGGGTCCGACAGGGGTGAACACTGAAGCTTTCTTT.

The CDR3 DNA sequence: TGTGCCATCCGGGCCGGGGGATCTAATGAGCAGTTCTTC. Protein: CAIRAGGSNEQFF. The rearrangement joins TRBV10-3 to TRBJ2-1; perhaps TRBD2 as D (6 bases). V lost 8 bases, J lost 7 bases, and 15 bases lay in between. The CDR3 runs 13 residues. Germline CDR1 and CDR2: ENHRY and SYGVKD.

The gene calls are TRBV6-5 and TRBJ1-2; TRBD1 might be the D (6 bases). The germline gives CDR1 MNHEY, CDR2 SVGAGI. The CDR3 runs to 16 residues. V dropped 0 bases and J dropped 7 bases, with 18 bases sitting between them. This CDR3 is CASSYSSGGGSAGYTF. As DNA, the CDR3 is TGTGCCAGCAGTTACTCATCGGGGGGCGGCTCGGCTGGCTACACCTTC.

The rearrangement joins TRBV7-2 to TRBJ1-1; weak D call: TRBD1 (5 bases). Germline-derived CDR1 and CDR2 are SGHTA and FQGNSA. The CDR3 is made up of 15 amino acids. The V and J ends lost 4 bases and 4 bases respectively, with 16 bases between them. DNA for the CDR3: TGTGCCAGCAGCTCAGGGCATGCGTTAGGCACTGAAGCTTTCTTT. Amino acids: CASSSGHALGTEAFF.

This clone was observed a handful of times. This chain joins TRBV5-1 and TRBJ2-7, with 10 nucleotides matching TRBD2. The CDR3 covers 14 residues. V lost 7 bases, J lost 2 bases, and 6 bases stayed unmatched. The V gene's germline CDR1 is SGHRS and CDR2 YFSETQ. The CDR3 DNA is TGCGCCAGCGCGACTAGCGGGCACACCTACGAGCAGTACTTC. This gives the protein CASATSGHTYEQYF. The whole variable domain, remainder taken from reference TRBV5-1 and TRBJ2-7, is KAGVTQTPRYLIKTRGQQVTLSCSPISGHRSVSWYQQTPGQGLQFLFEYFSETQRNKGNFPGRFSGRQFSNSRSEMNVSTLELGDSALYLCASATSGHTYEQYFGPGTRLTVT.

The chain carries TRBV30 and TRBJ2-7; the D is unclear. V shed 0 bases and J shed 6 bases, with 9 bases lying between them. Looked up from germline, CDR1 is GTSNPN and CDR2 is SVGIG (reference sequence). The CDR3 totals 12 residues. DNA for the CDR3: TGTGCCTGGAGTGTCACGGACCGCGAGCAGTACTTC. This translates into CAWSVTDREQYF.

The chain couples TRBV29-1 to TRBJ2-7, with a tentative D call TRBD2 (7 bases). This CDR3 spans 12 amino acids. V shed 4 bases and J shed 3 bases, with 10 bases lying between them. CDR1 and CDR2 from the germline V gene are SQVTM and ANQGSEA. Here the CDR3 reads CSVVGGGYEQYF. Written as DNA, the CDR3 is TGCAGCGTTGTAGGGGGGGGCTACGAGCAGTACTTC.

J is TRBJ2-7 and V is TRBV6-5; D may be TRBD2 (7 bases). The CDR3 extends over 14 amino acids. Between the trimmed V and J ends, which lost 7 bases and 7 bases, there was a span of 20 bases. CDR1 is MNHEY and CDR2 is SVGAGI in the germline V gene. CDR3 sequence reads: CASTPEGGAGEQYF. DNA for the CDR3: TGTGCCAGCACACCCGAGGGGGGGGCGGGTGAGCAGTACTTC.

In its sample, this clone was seen a few times. This may come from a read error, since a much larger clone is one base off. Additional DNA sequences in this sample encode the identical CDR3. This chain uses TRBV5-1 with TRBJ2-7, with unresolved D. Trimming took 3 bases from V and 4 from J, leaving 5 bases between them. In germline, CDR1 is SGHRS, CDR2 YFSETQ. This CDR3 has 11 residues. The CDR3 DNA is TGCGCCAGCAGCTCCTCATACGAGCAGTACTTC. Its protein product is CASSSSYEQYF.